Below, 12 T cell receptor beta chains from the same sample are listed, as sequenced in a study of cytomegalovirus exposure and HLA in healthy donors. It was with 60 Vbeta and 13 Jbeta primers that the PCR ran. The protocol was immunoSEQ multiplex PCR, while the TCRdb copy is restricted to in-frame clones and leaves out a portion. The data show about 130,000 clones, with under 90% seen just once and about 0.63% held by the top ten. Sequencing was performed on PBMCs. All receptors come from a man aged 18 to 29 in good health and CMV-seronegative.

The genes are TRBV19 and TRBJ1-2, with 7 bases aligning to TRBD1. Germline V gene sequence: CDR1 LNHDA, CDR2 SQIVND (reference sequence). The CDR3 spans 14 residues. V shed 9 bases, J shed 7 bases, and the junction held 14 bases outside the gene matches. The CDR3 loop is CASWPQGIGGGYTF. The CDR3 coding sequence is TGTGCCAGCTGGCCACAGGGGATTGGGGGTGGCTACACCTTC.

The chain links TRBV9 to TRBJ2-7; D unresolved. Trimming removed 3 bases at V and 1 base at J, with 11 bases between. Germline V gene lookup returns CDR1 SGDLS and CDR2 YYNGEE. The CDR3 is 14 residues long. CDR3 coding DNA: TGTGCCAGCAGCGCAGATTACAGATCCTACGAGCAGTACTTC. As protein: CASSADYRSYEQYF.

The chain links TRBV20-1 to TRBJ2-7; D remains unclear. V lost 3 bases and J 3 bases, leaving 6 bases between the germline ends. From germline, CDR1 is DFQATT and CDR2 SNEGSKA (reference sequence). CDR3 size: 11 residues. This CDR3 reads CSARFNYEQYF. As DNA, the CDR3 is TGCAGTGCTAGGTTCAACTACGAGCAGTACTTC.

This clone has only a few counts. The genes are TRBV28 and TRBJ2-3, with 7 bases identical to TRBD2. The trim removed 5 bases at V and 3 bases at J, leaving 8 bases unmatched. The V gene's germline CDR1 is MDHEN and CDR2 SYDVKM. The CDR3 totals 15 residues. The CDR3 DNA is TGTGCCAGCAGTCCGATCTGGGGGGGAACAGATACGCAGTATTTT. This translates into CASSPIWGGTDTQYF.

This clone was picked up one time. The chain couples TRBV30 to TRBJ2-5; TRBD1 matches 8 bases. The CDR3 extends over 14 amino acids. Germline loops: CDR1 GTSNPN, CDR2 SVGIG (reference sequence). After removal of 6 bases from V and 1 base from J, the junction contained 7 bases not matched to a gene. CDR3: CACLPTGAQETQYF. The CDR3 DNA follows: TGTGCCTGCCTCCCGACAGGGGCCCAAGAGACCCAGTACTTC.

The J gene is TRBJ1-6, the V gene TRBV29-1; D gene unclear. Germline lookup yields CDR1 SQVTM and CDR2 ANQGSEA. The germline V and J ends were trimmed by 4 bases and 6 bases, with 13 bases remaining between them. This CDR3 spans 14 amino acids. Here the CDR3 reads CSVAGQGTNSPLHF. CDR3 coding DNA: TGCAGCGTTGCTGGGCAAGGCACTAATTCACCCCTCCACTTT.

J is TRBJ2-7 and V is TRBV6-5; no clear D. The CDR3 extends over 16 amino acids. The germline V gene has CDR1 MNHEY and CDR2 SVGAGI. V was cut by 0 bases and J by 3 bases, with 15 bases left in between. In DNA form, the CDR3 reads TGTGCCAGCAGTTACTCGATGTTCGACACGAACTACGAGCAGTACTTC. Its protein product is CASSYSMFDTNYEQYF.

This clone was counted only a few times. This chain joins TRBV12-2 and TRBJ2-7; the table's D gene call, TRBD2, was not cross checked with the DNA. TRBV12-2 constitutes a pseudogene. The CDR3 is 11 residues long. The CDR3 sequence: CASRHLMGGNF. For the CDR3, the DNA is TGTGCAAGTCGACACCTGATGGGGGGGAACTTC.

This chain joins TRBV2 and TRBJ2-7; D may be TRBD2 (7 bases). The V end was cut by 7 bases, the J end by 6 bases, with 13 bases between. This CDR3 has 12 residues. Germline V gene lookup returns CDR1 SNHLY and CDR2 FYNNEI. The CDR3 loop is CASKGGGIEQYF. CDR3 coding DNA: TGTGCCAGCAAAGGGGGAGGGATCGAGCAGTACTTC. Combining the CDR3 with reference TRBV2 and TRBJ2-7 gives the whole variable domain EPEVTQTPSHQVTQMGQEVILRCVPISNHLYFYWYRQILGQKVEFLVSFYNNEISEKSEIFDDQFSVERPDGSNFTLKIRSTKLEDSAMYFCASKGGGIEQYFGPGTRLTVT.

The V and J genes are TRBV4-3 and TRBJ1-4; D perhaps matches TRBD1 (6 bases). The V gene lost 1 base and the J gene lost 14 bases, with 11 bases spanning the gap. This CDR3 region has 12 residues. Germline loops: CDR1 LGHNA, CDR2 YSLEER. DNA for the CDR3: TGCGCCAGCAGCCAAGGGTCAGGGGTCCTGTTTTTT. The encoded protein is CASSQGSGVLFF.

This clone was detected only a few times. V is TRBV7-9 and J is TRBJ2-3, with D maybe TRBD1 (6 bases). Germline values: CDR1 SEHNR, CDR2 FQNEAQ (reference sequence). There are 15 residues in the CDR3. The V end was cut by 6 bases, the J end by 0 bases, with 13 bases between. The CDR3 region has the DNA TGTGCCAGCAGACTAGGACAGAGGAGCACAGATACGCAGTATTTT. Translating it yields CASRLGQRSTDTQYF. Filled out from reference TRBV7-9 and TRBJ2-3, the complete variable domain reads DTGVSQNPRHKITKRGQNVTFRCDPISEHNRLYWYRQTLGQGPEFLTYFQNEAQLEKSRLLSDRFSAERPKGSFSTLEIQRTEQGDSAMYLCASRLGQRSTDTQYFGPGTRLTVL.

The chain uses TRBV7-9 and TRBJ1-2; weak D call: TRBD1 (6 bases). Trimming cost V 5 bases and J 4 bases, with 11 bases left between them. The CDR3 extends over 13 amino acids. CDR1 and CDR2 (germline): SEHNR, FQNEAQ (reference sequence). The CDR3 nucleotides read TGTGCCAGCAGCCGCGGACAGCTCTATGGCTACACCTTC. Protein product: CASSRGQLYGYTF.